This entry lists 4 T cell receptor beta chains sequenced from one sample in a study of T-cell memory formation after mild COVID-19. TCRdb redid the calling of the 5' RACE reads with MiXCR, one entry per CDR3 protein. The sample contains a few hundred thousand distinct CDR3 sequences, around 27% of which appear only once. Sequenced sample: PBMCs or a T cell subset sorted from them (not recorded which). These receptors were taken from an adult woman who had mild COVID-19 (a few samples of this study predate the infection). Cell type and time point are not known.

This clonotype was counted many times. The CDR3 here is CASSSSAYEQYF. The CDR3 DNA sequence: TGTGCCAGCAGTTCTAGCGCCTACGAGCAGTACTTC. V usage is TRBV12-3 or TRBV12-4 and J usage is TRBJ2-7; TRBD2 might be the D (6 bases). The CDR3 has 12 amino acids. V lost 4 bases, J lost 2 bases, and 6 bases lay in between.

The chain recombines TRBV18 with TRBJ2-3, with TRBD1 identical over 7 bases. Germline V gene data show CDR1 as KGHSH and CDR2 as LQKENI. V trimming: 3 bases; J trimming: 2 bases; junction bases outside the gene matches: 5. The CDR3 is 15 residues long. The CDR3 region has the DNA TGTGCCAGCTCACCTTCGACAGGGCCCACAGATACGCAGTATTTT. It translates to CASSPSTGPTDTQYF.

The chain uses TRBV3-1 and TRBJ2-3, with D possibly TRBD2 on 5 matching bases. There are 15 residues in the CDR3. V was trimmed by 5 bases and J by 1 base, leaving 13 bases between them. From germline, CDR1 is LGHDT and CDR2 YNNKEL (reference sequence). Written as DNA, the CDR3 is TGTGCCAGCAGCTCCTCGGGTAGCGGCACAGATACGCAGTATTTT. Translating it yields CASSSSGSGTDTQYF.

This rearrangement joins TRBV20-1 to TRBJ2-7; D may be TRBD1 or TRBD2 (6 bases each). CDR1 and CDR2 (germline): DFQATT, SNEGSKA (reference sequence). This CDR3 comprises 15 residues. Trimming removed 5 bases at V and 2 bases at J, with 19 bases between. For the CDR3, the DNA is TGCAGTGCTCCAGCCGCGGCGGGACAAACCTACGAGCAGTACTTC. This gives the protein CSAPAAAGQTYEQYF.